In its sample, the clone carrying this T cell receptor beta chain was seen many times. Its specificity is unknown. This sample stems from a study of T cell repertoires in cytomegalovirus infection. Study-wide background: CMV infection together with matching HLA type was indicated by public TCR beta signatures.

The germline CDR1 and CDR2 sequences are SGHAT and FQNNGV. The CDR3 has 16 amino acids. Trimming shortened V by 3 bases and J by 11 bases, and 23 bases separated the two germline ends. TCRdb passed the reads through MiXCR, listing each CDR3 protein once. Here the sample spans 450,000 to 650,000 distinct CDR3 sequences, around two fifths being singletons. The sample here was cultured PBMCs, taken from culture after CMV antigen stimulation. This clonotype originated in a human donor in good health (CMV status not recorded). Some clones in this sample may be carry-over from other donors' samples. J is TRBJ2-1 and V is TRBV11-2; D remains ambiguous. CDR3: CASSFSTNLYATKQFF. CDR3 DNA sequence: TGTGCCAGCAGCTTTTCCACAAACCTATACGCGACGAAGCAGTTCTTC. Together with reference TRBV11-2 and TRBJ2-1, the CDR3 gives the full variable domain: EAGVAQSPRYKIIEKRQSVAFWCNPISGHATLYWYQQILGQGPKLLIQFQNNGVVDDSQLPKDRFSAERLKGVDSTLKIQPAKLEDSAVYLCASSFSTNLYATKQFFGPGTRLTVL.